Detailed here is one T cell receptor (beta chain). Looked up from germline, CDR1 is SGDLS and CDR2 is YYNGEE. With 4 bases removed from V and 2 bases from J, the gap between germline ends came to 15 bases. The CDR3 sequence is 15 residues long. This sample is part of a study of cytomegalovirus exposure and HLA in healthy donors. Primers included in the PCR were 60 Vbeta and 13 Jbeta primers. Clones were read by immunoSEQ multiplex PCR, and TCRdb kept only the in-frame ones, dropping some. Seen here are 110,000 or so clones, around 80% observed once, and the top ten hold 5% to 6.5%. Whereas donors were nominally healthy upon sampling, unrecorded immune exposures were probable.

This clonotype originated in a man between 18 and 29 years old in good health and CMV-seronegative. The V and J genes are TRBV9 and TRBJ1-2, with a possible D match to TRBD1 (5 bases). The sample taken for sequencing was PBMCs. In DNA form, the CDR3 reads TGTGCCAGCAGCCCACCGGGGGGTTACAACTATGGCTACACCTTC. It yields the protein CASSPPGGYNYGYTF.